This TCR beta chain was profiled in a study of cytomegalovirus exposure and HLA in healthy donors. Study-wide points: Researchers catalogued about 160 TCR beta chains as cytomegalovirus-associated. In vitro, three CMV-associated chains proved specific for CMV antigens. For cytomegalovirus status, the classifier reportedly gave diagnoses with high specificity and sensitivity.

About this clone: Its antigen is unknown.

Data came from immunoSEQ multiplex PCR; TCRdb stores just in-frame clones and leaves some out. The sample includes almost 200,000 clones, 80% to 90% seen only once; the top ten take 0.95% to 1.5%. The sequence was collected from a woman aged 25 to 39 in good health and CMV-seronegative. Source material: PBMCs.

The CDR3 DNA reads TGTGCCAGCAGTTACGGAGGGCAACAGCCCCAGCATTTT. Translation gives CASSYGGQQPQHF. V is TRBV6-5 and J is TRBJ1-5; D is ambiguous. V lost 2 bases and J 7 bases, leaving 9 bases between the germline ends. This CDR3 spans 13 amino acids. Germline V gene data show CDR1 as MNHEY and CDR2 as SVGAGI.